A selection of T cell receptor beta chains follows, all from one sample in a study of Graves' ophthalmopathy and Graves' hyperthyroidism. TCRdb re-analysed the multiplex PCR reads in MiXCR, keeping a single row per CDR3 protein. The profile shows roughly 380,000 distinct CDR3 sequences, less than 20% of them singletons. The sequenced material came from peripheral blood. Receptors originate from a woman younger than 35 with stable Graves' hyperthyroidism. Each CDR3 is given with its conserved first and last residue. Fields, in order: D gene, J gene, V gene, clone size, CDR3 protein, CDR3 DNA. D genes are given only for firm matches. Some rows have no size entry. The others give once, few or many, or a class for an expanded clone.

TRBD1 TRBJ2-1 TRBV6-2/TRBV6-3 many CASSYVWTGVRYNEQFF TGTGCCAGCAGTTACGTATGGACAGGGGTAAGGTACAATGAGCAGTTCTTC
- TRBJ1-1 TRBV6-2/TRBV6-3 - CASSSVYTEAFF TGTGCCAGCAGTTCAGTCTACACTGAAGCTTTCTTT
TRBD1 TRBJ1-1 TRBV5-1 many CASSYTGGLMNTEAFF TGCGCCAGCAGCTATACAGGGGGCCTTATGAACACTGAAGCTTTCTTT
TRBD1 TRBJ1-2 TRBV19 many CASSIVDRGSYGYTF TGTGCCAGTAGTATAGTCGACAGGGGATCCTATGGCTACACCTTC
- TRBJ2-7 TRBV6-5 many CASSPTLVPYEQYF TGTGCCAGCAGCCCAACCCTCGTCCCCTACGAGCAGTACTTC
- TRBJ1-6 TRBV11-2 many CASSLDPSFFSAGSPLHF TGTGCCAGCAGCTTAGATCCCTCCTTCTTCTCCGCTGGGTCACCCCTCCACTTT
TRBD1 TRBJ1-1 TRBV18 - CASSPLGTVEVAFF TGTGCCAGCTCACCACTCGGGACAGTGGAGGTGGCTTTCTTT
- TRBJ2-7 TRBV7-2 many CASSLATSSYEQYF TGTGCCAGCAGCTTAGCCACCAGCTCCTACGAGCAGTACTTC
- TRBJ2-2 TRBV6-2/TRBV6-3 - CASSYARYKTGELFF TGTGCCAGCAGTTACGCCAGATACAAAACCGGGGAGCTGTTTTTT
- TRBJ1-2 TRBV6-2/TRBV6-3 many CASSTGRWGYGYTF TGTGCCAGCAGCACGGGACGCTGGGGCTATGGCTACACCTTC
TRBD1 TRBJ1-2 TRBV20-1 many CSASTGAMGDDYTF TGCAGTGCTAGCACAGGGGCAATGGGGGACGACTACACCTTC
- TRBJ1-1 TRBV6-1 many CASSEEQVNTEAFF TGTGCCAGCAGTGAAGAACAGGTGAACACTGAAGCTTTCTTT
- TRBJ1-5 TRBV6-1 - CASSLRGSVSNQPQHF TGTGCCAGCAGTCTCAGGGGAAGTGTTAGCAATCAGCCTCAGCATTTT
TRBD1 TRBJ2-6 TRBV24-1 many CATSDSRIGGLSGANVLTF TGTGCCACCAGTGATTCTAGGATAGGGGGCCTCTCTGGGGCCAACGTCCTGACTTTC
TRBD1 TRBJ1-1 TRBV7-9 many CASSSRQGAGTEAFF TGTGCCAGCAGCTCCAGACAGGGGGCCGGGACTGAAGCTTTCTTT
- TRBJ2-2 TRBV6-1 many CASSEWVEGGTGELFF TGTGCCAGCAGTGAATGGGTGGAGGGGGGCACCGGGGAGCTGTTTTTT
- TRBJ1-3 TRBV9 - CASSPTTSGNTIYF TGTGCCAGCAGCCCCACGACTTCTGGAAACACCATATATTTT
- TRBJ2-5 TRBV6-1 many CASSEPPAAETQYF TGTGCCAGCAGTGAACCCCCAGCGGCGGAGACCCAGTACTTC
- TRBJ1-3 TRBV5-1 few CASSTGGQSSGNTIYF TGCGCCAGCAGCACAGGAGGGCAGTCCTCTGGAAACACCATATATTTT
TRBD1 TRBJ1-2 TRBV9 many CASSAAAGTGQFYGYTF TGTGCCAGCAGCGCGGCGGCAGGGACAGGACAATTCTATGGCTACACCTTC
- TRBJ2-7 TRBV7-3 many CASSSVGGGSDEQYF TGTGCCAGCAGCTCGGTAGGGGGAGGATCGGACGAGCAGTACTTC
- TRBJ1-1 TRBV2 many CASRTAGNTEAFF TGTGCCAGCAGAACCGCAGGGAACACTGAAGCTTTCTTT
TRBD2 TRBJ2-5 TRBV12-3/TRBV12-4 many CASSLSGRRETQYF TGTGCCAGCAGCTTAAGCGGGAGAAGAGAGACCCAGTACTTC
TRBD1 TRBJ1-1 TRBV12-3/TRBV12-4 many CASRTTYRQGEKAFF TGTGCCAGCAGAACCACTTACCGACAGGGAGAGAAAGCTTTCTTT
TRBD1 TRBJ1-2 TRBV6-5 - CASSYSSTGDYGYTF TGTGCCAGCAGTTACTCCTCAACAGGGGACTATGGCTACACCTTC
- TRBJ2-7 TRBV11-2 many CASSEYNAQGRDEQYF TGTGCCAGCAGCGAATACAACGCGCAGGGTAGGGACGAGCAGTACTTC
- TRBJ2-7 TRBV6-8 many CASTNLSGFEQYF TGTGCCAGCACTAATTTATCAGGGTTCGAGCAGTACTTC
- TRBJ1-6 TRBV2 - CASSLGAGTNSPLHF TGTGCCAGCAGCCTCGGGGCAGGGACTAATTCACCCCTCCACTTT
TRBD1 TRBJ2-7 TRBV6-5 many CASSYRTGSSYEQYF TGTGCCAGCAGTTACCGGACAGGAAGTTCCTACGAGCAGTACTTC
- TRBJ1-2 TRBV11-2 many CASSLAPWRDGYTF TGTGCCAGCAGCTTAGCCCCGTGGCGCGATGGCTACACCTTC